These T cell receptor beta chains were read from a single sample in a study of T cells in localized non-small cell lung cancer. Profiled with immunoSEQ multiplex PCR; TCRdb holds only in-frame clones, not every one. The table records over 45,000 clones, about 88% of them present only once. Specimen: PBMCs, collected before any cancer treatment. These receptors came from a female donor with stage II lung adenocarcinoma. CDR3s include the opening cysteine and the closing phenylalanine or tryptophan. The D gene is left open where the match is weak.

>-|TRBV9|TRBJ2-3
CASSVGPGPSTDTQYF
>TRBD1|TRBV14|TRBJ1-5
CASSHVRDRGATRNQPQHF
>-|TRBV28|TRBJ1-1
CASSRQTEAFF
>TRBD2|TRBV4-2|TRBJ2-5
CASSQGVAGGGPQETQYF
>-|TRBV4-1|TRBJ1-4
CASSQNRAEKLFF
>-|TRBV4-1|TRBJ1-5
CASSQGWLIDQPQHF
>-|TRBV27|TRBJ1-5
CASSLSPIQPQHF
>-|TRBV5-1|TRBJ2-6
CASSTGLISGANVLTF
>TRBD1|TRBV5-1|TRBJ2-2
CASRMGQANTGELFF
>-|TRBV9|TRBJ1-5
CASSVSTDVNQPQHF
>TRBD1|TRBV7-8|TRBJ1-1
CASSLADRGQTEAFF
>-|TRBV6-5|TRBJ1-1
CASSYAGVFENTEAFF
>-|TRBV15|TRBJ2-7
CATSRGRPDRPSYEQYF
>TRBD1|TRBV5-1|TRBJ2-3
CASSLNRGSDTQYF
>TRBD1|TRBV4-1|TRBJ2-3
CASSQGSGTGRTDTQYF
>-|TRBV30|TRBJ1-1
CAWRGGYMAEAFF
>-|TRBV5-1|TRBJ2-3
CASSLGGTWGTDTQYF
>-|TRBV29-1|TRBJ1-2
CSVEPGANYGYTF
>TRBD2|TRBV29-1|TRBJ2-7
CSVKDSGGAYEQYF
>-|TRBV7-9|TRBJ2-7
CASSFLASSSYEQYF
>TRBD1|TRBV19|TRBJ1-2
CASRGLTDRDPHYTF
>-|TRBV5-1|TRBJ1-6
CASSLVGQGWNSPLHF
>-|TRBV4-1|TRBJ1-5
CASSRTFNQPQHF
>-|TRBV6-4|TRBJ1-1
CASSDGGFLSEAFF
>TRBD1|TRBV29-1|TRBJ2-3
CSVDGLDRDRGTDTQYF
>-|TRBV19|TRBJ2-7
CASSPGHSYEQYF
>TRBD1|TRBV7-2|TRBJ2-7
CASSLRRTGGSYEQYF
>-|TRBV19|TRBJ1-1
CASSTNRPMNTEAFF
>-|TRBV5-6|TRBJ1-2
CASSRGHLPNYGYTF
>TRBD2|TRBV11-2|TRBJ2-7
CASSLELAEGYEQYF
>TRBD1|TRBV19|TRBJ2-5
CASSPLRGTGGRETQYF
>-|TRBV6-5|TRBJ1-3
CASSYTGSGNTIYF
>TRBD1|TRBV27|TRBJ1-3
CASRKGTGGVPGNTIYF
>TRBD1|TRBV7-3|TRBJ2-5
CASSLISGGQETQYF
>TRBD2|TRBV5-1|TRBJ2-3
CASSPGTSGGWRGTDTQYF
>-|TRBV7-6|TRBJ2-2
CASSLDTILNTGELFF
>-|TRBV19|TRBJ1-1
CASRPNRDPEAFF
>-|TRBV4-1|TRBJ2-1
CASSHLGDGEQFF
>-|TRBV7-8|TRBJ1-2
CASSLAETEKFVGYAF
>-|TRBV6-5|TRBJ1-2
CASSGGWNSGGYTF
>TRBD1|TRBV18|TRBJ2-5
CASSPPGQAPGTQYF
>-|TRBV6-5|TRBJ2-3
CASSYKLGTDTQYF
>TRBD1|TRBV10-3|TRBJ2-7
CAISDKGQGGSYEQYF
>TRBD1|TRBV5-1|TRBJ2-3
CASSFGPTGASTDTQYF
>-|TRBV20-1|TRBJ1-4
CSARNEKLFF
>TRBD1|TRBV19|TRBJ2-7
CATRNRDRGYEQYF